One and the same sample provided the 32 T cell receptor beta chains below, sequenced in a study of blood T cell repertoires in COVID-19. Only in-frame clones appear in the TCRdb table, and some are missing; sequencing was by immunoSEQ multiplex PCR. Of about 140,000 clones in the sample, approximately 88% were seen once. Sequenced input: peripheral blood. Receptor source: a human donor in a cohort sampled during active COVID-19.

The gene calls are TRBV29-1 and TRBJ2-7; TRBD2 is a possible D gene (5 bases). CDR3 length: 13 amino acids. V lost 3 bases and J lost 4, with 13 bases in between. Germline lookup yields CDR1 SQVTM and CDR2 ANQGSEA. The CDR3 is CSVDGGPGYEQYF. The CDR3 coding sequence is TGCAGCGTTGATGGAGGTCCGGGGTACGAGCAGTACTTC.

This chain uses TRBV6-1 with TRBJ2-7; TRBD1 agrees at 7 bases. Germline V gene lookup returns CDR1 MNHNS and CDR2 SASEGT. This CDR3 is 18 amino acids long. V shed 2 bases and J 2 bases; nucleotides not matched to a gene: 15. The CDR3 sequence: CASSESEAYRGFTYEQYF. The CDR3 DNA reads as TGTGCCAGCAGTGAATCCGAAGCCTACAGGGGATTCACCTACGAGCAGTACTTC.

J is TRBJ2-6 and V is TRBV3-1 (or the pseudogene TRBV3-2); 16 nucleotides align to TRBD2. CDR1 and CDR2 from the germline V gene are LGHDT and YNNKEL (reference sequence). CDR3 size: 20 residues. V shed 3 bases, J shed 4 bases, and the junction held 9 bases outside the gene matches. CDR3 DNA sequence: TGTGCCAGCAGCCAGACCGGGACTAGCGGGGGGGCGGCGGGGGCCAACGTCCTGACTTTC. Translating it yields CASSQTGTSGGAAGANVLTF.

In this sample, this clone turned up once. The chain uses TRBV19 and TRBJ2-1, with D tentatively TRBD2 (6 bases). CDR1 and CDR2 from the germline V gene are LNHDA and SQIVND (reference sequence). This CDR3 has 15 residues. Trimming removed 3 bases from V and 0 bases from J, with 9 bases in between. The DNA for the CDR3 is TGTGCCAGTAGTATCCCGGGACTCTCCTACAATGAGCAGTTCTTC. Translation: CASSIPGLSYNEQFF.

This clone was observed a few times. The identical CDR3 is also encoded by other nucleotide sequences in the sample. The chain carries TRBV19 and TRBJ2-3, with 9 bases lining up with TRBD1. CDR3 length: 15 residues. V shed 2 bases, J shed 4 bases, and the junction held 4 bases outside the gene matches. CDR1 is LNHDA and CDR2 is SQIVND in the germline V gene (reference sequence). The CDR3: CASSIRTGEADTQYF. In DNA, the CDR3 is TGTGCCAGTAGTATACGGACAGGGGAGGCAGATACGCAGTATTTT.

DNA of the CDR3: TGTGCCAGCAGCTCCCAGGGGGACGGCACTGAAGCTTTCTTT. Its translation is CASSSQGDGTEAFF. The rearrangement joins TRBV7-2 to TRBJ1-1; 7 nucleotides line up with TRBD1. J gave up 4 bases and V 4 bases, and 6 bases lay outside the gene matches. Germline CDR1 reads SGHTA; CDR2 reads FQGNSA. The CDR3 covers 14 residues.

The chain joins TRBV14 to TRBJ2-7; 7 positions agree with TRBD2. Per the germline V gene, CDR1 is SGHDN and CDR2 is FVKESK. The CDR3 sequence is 13 residues long. Trimming cost V 0 bases and J 7 bases; bases outside gene matches: 3. CDR3 amino acids: CASSQDLGGEQYF. DNA of the CDR3: TGTGCCAGCAGCCAAGATCTGGGGGGGGAGCAGTACTTC.

The chain uses TRBV4-1 and TRBJ2-7; D perhaps matches TRBD1 (6 bases). V gave up 4 bases and J gave up 2 bases, with 12 bases separating them. The CDR3 totals 14 residues. Germline lookup yields CDR1 MGHRA and CDR2 YSYEKL. The CDR3 reads CASSPRAGAYEQYF. The CDR3 DNA is TGCGCCAGCAGCCCTCGGGCAGGGGCCTACGAGCAGTACTTC.

The chain couples TRBV5-6 to TRBJ2-1; 8 nucleotides agree with TRBD2. V lost 0 bases and J lost 1; bases outside the gene matches: 9. The CDR3 totals 18 residues. Germline V gene data show CDR1 as SGHDT and CDR2 as YYEEEE. The CDR3 loop is CASSLVAGGLGSYNEQFF. The CDR3 DNA follows: TGTGCCAGCAGCTTGGTTGCGGGGGGCCTTGGGTCCTACAATGAGCAGTTCTTC.

A single count supports this clone. This rearrangement joins TRBV3-1 (or the pseudogene TRBV3-2) to TRBJ1-3, with D perhaps TRBD1 (5 bases). The V gene lost 4 bases and the J gene lost 7 bases, with 17 bases spanning the gap. In germline, CDR1 is LGHDT, CDR2 YNNKEL (reference sequence). The length of the CDR3 is 15 residues. The CDR3 loop is CASSPPGQGWNTIYF. As DNA, the CDR3 is TGTGCCAGCAGCCCCCCCGGGCAGGGATGGAACACCATATATTTT.

The gene calls are TRBV7-8 and TRBJ2-7, with D maybe TRBD1 (7 bases). Germline values: CDR1 SGHVS, CDR2 FQNEAQ. The CDR3 totals 13 residues. Deletions cut 5 bases from V and 7 bases from J, with 15 bases between. This chain's CDR3 is CASSLGQAGEQYF. CDR3 nucleotides: TGTGCCAGCAGCCTCGGACAGGCGGGGGAGCAGTACTTC.

V and J are TRBV5-5 and TRBJ1-1, with no clear D. The CDR3 spans 14 residues. In germline, CDR1 is SGHKS, CDR2 YYEKEE (reference sequence). Trimming pared 7 bases from V and 4 bases from J, leaving 17 bases between. CDR3 loop: CASRPGYAGTEAFF. In nucleotides, the CDR3 is TGTGCCAGCCGACCGGGGTACGCCGGCACTGAAGCTTTCTTT.

The chain recombines TRBV28 with TRBJ2-7; 9 positions match TRBD1. The CDR3 contains 16 residues. V lost 6 bases to trimming and J lost 6 bases; unmatched junction nucleotides: 15. In germline, CDR1 is MDHEN, CDR2 SYDVKM. CDR3 coding DNA: TGTGCCAGCAGCCGCGGACAGGGGCTAAGTTACGGCGAGCAGTACTTC. Protein product: CASSRGQGLSYGEQYF. Full variable domain (remainder filled in from reference TRBV28 and TRBJ2-7): DVKVTQSSRYLVKRTGEKVFLECVQDMDHENMFWYRQDPGLGLRLIYFSYDVKMKEKGDIPEGYSVSREKKERFSLILESASTNQTSMYLCASSRGQGLSYGEQYFGPGTRLTVT.

The chain combines TRBV6-5 with TRBJ2-1; 7 bases line up with TRBD1. V shed 2 bases, J shed 4 bases, and the junction held 2 bases outside the gene matches. The CDR3 extends over 14 amino acids. CDR1 is MNHEY, CDR2 SVGAGI, per germline. In nucleotides, the CDR3 is TGTGCCAGCAGTTACAGGGGGCTATACAATGAGCAGTTCTTC. Translation: CASSYRGLYNEQFF.

The rearrangement links TRBV5-1 to TRBJ1-1; tentative D call: TRBD1 (6 bases). Trimming shortened V by 4 bases and J by 2 bases, and 21 bases separated the two germline ends. Germline assignment: CDR1 SGHRS and CDR2 YFSETQ. There are 17 residues in the CDR3. As DNA, the CDR3 is TGCGCCAGCAGCGGCATTCCAGGGGAGGGTGGTAACACTGAAGCTTTCTTT. As protein: CASSGIPGEGGNTEAFF.

The chain joins TRBV6-6 to TRBJ2-4; 9 bases agree with TRBD2. Germline loops: CDR1 MNHNY, CDR2 SVGAGI (reference sequence). This CDR3 region has 15 residues. Germline trimming cut 5 bases from V and 5 bases from J; bases unmatched to any gene: 7. DNA of the CDR3: TGTGCCAGCAGTCTTAGCGGGGGTGTCCAAAACATTCAGTACTTC. As protein: CASSLSGGVQNIQYF.

The chain carries TRBV3-1 (or the pseudogene TRBV3-2) and TRBJ2-1, with TRBD2 identical over 10 bases. This CDR3 has 15 amino acids. The J segment lost 4 bases and the V segment lost 5 bases, leaving 5 bases of the junction unmatched. Germline V gene sequence: CDR1 LGHDT, CDR2 YNNKEL (reference sequence). The CDR3 DNA follows: TGTGCCAGCAGCTCACTAGCGGGAATTTACAATGAGCAGTTCTTC. Protein: CASSSLAGIYNEQFF.

V is TRBV24-1 and J is TRBJ2-1; tentatively, D is TRBD1 (6 bases). This CDR3 comprises 18 residues. Germline CDR1 reads KGHDR; CDR2 reads SFDVKD. The V and J ends lost 4 bases and 5 bases respectively, with 23 bases between them. This chain's CDR3 is CATSELEVDRSGNNEQFF. The CDR3 DNA follows: TGTGCCACCAGTGAGCTAGAGGTCGACAGGTCGGGGAACAATGAGCAGTTCTTC.

This chain uses TRBV18 with TRBJ2-7; 10 bases are a match to TRBD1. The ends lost 3 bases at V and 2 bases at J; junction bases unmatched: 10. Germline values: CDR1 KGHSH, CDR2 LQKENI. The CDR3 runs 17 residues. The CDR3 DNA sequence: TGTGCCAGCTCACCCCAACGCCGGGACAGGGGAGCCTACGAGCAGTACTTC. Amino acids: CASSPQRRDRGAYEQYF.

This clone was observed a single time. The gene calls are TRBV19 and TRBJ2-7; 10 bases line up with TRBD2. In germline, CDR1 is LNHDA, CDR2 SQIVND (reference sequence). CDR3 length equals 14 residues. V shed 4 bases and J 7 bases; nucleotides not matched to a gene: 7. Here the CDR3 reads CASSTLAGVGEQYF. CDR3 coding DNA: TGTGCCAGTAGTACGCTAGCGGGGGTCGGTGAGCAGTACTTC.

The sample holds one count of this clone. This rearrangement joins TRBV5-1 to TRBJ1-1; D perhaps matches TRBD1 (6 bases). This CDR3 region has 14 residues. V was cut by 4 bases and J by 1 base, with 11 bases left in between. Germline V gives CDR1 SGHRS, CDR2 YFSETQ. CDR3 residues: CASSEGGRNTEAFF. The CDR3 nucleotides read TGCGCCAGCAGCGAAGGGGGAAGGAACACTGAAGCTTTCTTT.

This clone was recorded once. The chain is built from TRBV6-6 and TRBJ1-2; D gene ambiguous. The CDR3 has 13 residues. V was shortened by 8 bases and J by 3 bases, with 13 bases between the two germline ends. Germline CDR1 and CDR2: MNHNY and SVGAGI (reference sequence). Here the CDR3 reads CASSPRPYYGYTF. The CDR3, as DNA: TGTGCCAGCTCTCCCAGGCCCTACTATGGCTACACCTTC.

This clone was recorded a few times. CDR3 sequence: CASSPDRDSYGYTF. The CDR3 DNA follows: TGTGCCAGTAGTCCGGACAGGGACTCGTATGGCTACACCTTC. The rearrangement uses TRBV19 and TRBJ1-2; 8 bases are a match to TRBD1. CDR3 length equals 14 residues. Germline V gives CDR1 LNHDA, CDR2 SQIVND (reference sequence). The V gene end was trimmed by 5 bases and the J gene end by 5 bases; junction bases not matched to a gene: 7.

The CDR3 DNA reads as TGTGCCAGCAGCTGGGACACTTACTCCTACGAGCAGTACTTC. Amino acids: CASSWDTYSYEQYF. The rearrangement uses TRBV7-2 and TRBJ2-7; perhaps TRBD1 as D (6 bases). V dropped 4 bases and J dropped 0 bases, with 10 bases sitting between them. The CDR3 contains 14 residues. From germline, CDR1 is SGHTA and CDR2 FQGNSA.

This chain links TRBV6-5 with TRBJ2-1; 14 nucleotides agree with TRBD2. The junction had 3 bases not matched to a gene; V was cut back by 4 bases and J by 13 bases. The germline V gene encodes CDR1 MNHEY and CDR2 SVGAGI. CDR3 length: 13 amino acids. The CDR3 nucleotides are TGTGCCAGCAGTTCCGGGACTAGCGGGAGTCAGTTCTTC. Translating gives CASSSGTSGSQFF.

This clone was counted a few times. This chain links TRBV4-2 with TRBJ1-5; the match to TRBD1 covers 8 bases. The CDR3 spans 16 residues. V lost 2 bases to trimming and J lost 5 bases; unmatched junction nucleotides: 8. Per germline, CDR1 LGHNA and CDR2 YNFKEQ. CDR3 in DNA: TGTGCCAGCAGCCAAACGCGGACAGGGAAGCATCAGCCCCAGCATTTT. Translating it yields CASSQTRTGKHQPQHF.

The chain employs TRBV30 and TRBJ2-7; D might be TRBD1 (6 bases). Germline V gene lookup returns CDR1 GTSNPN and CDR2 SVGIG (reference sequence). This CDR3 region has 11 residues. Trimming pared 5 bases from V and 5 bases from J, leaving 10 bases between. The CDR3 bases are TGTGCCTGGCGGACAGCGGACGAGCAGTACTTC. This translates into CAWRTADEQYF.

The chain links TRBV30 to TRBJ2-7; TRBD1 matches at 8 bases. Germline V gives CDR1 GTSNPN, CDR2 SVGIG (reference sequence). This CDR3 has 14 residues. Losses at the gene ends were 0 bases for V and 5 bases for J; bases not matched to a gene: 6. CDR3 region: CAWSVQGQVDEQYF. Here the CDR3 DNA reads TGTGCCTGGAGTGTACAGGGACAGGTCGACGAGCAGTACTTC. Combining the CDR3 with reference TRBV30 and TRBJ2-7 gives the whole variable domain SQTIHQWPATLVQPVGSPLSLECTVEGTSNPNLYWYRQAAGRGLQLLFYSVGIGQISSEVPQNLSASRPQDRQFILSSKKLLLSDSGFYLCAWSVQGQVDEQYFGPGTRLTVT.

The CDR3 protein is CASSRPGQGRLPETQYF. For the CDR3, the DNA is TGTGCCAGCTCGCGACCGGGACAGGGGCGTTTACCGGAGACCCAGTACTTC. V gene TRBV18 combines with J gene TRBJ2-5, with TRBD1 identical over 10 bases. Germline loops: CDR1 KGHSH, CDR2 LQKENI. The CDR3 has 17 residues. V gave up 6 bases and J gave up 5 bases; unmatched junction bases: 15. Variable domain in full (rest from reference TRBV18 and TRBJ2-5): NAGVMQNPRHLVRRRGQEARLRCSPMKGHSHVYWYRQLPEEGLKFMVYLQKENIIDESGMPKERFSAEFPKEGPSILRIQQVVRGDSAAYFCASSRPGQGRLPETQYFGPGTRLLVL.

The chain recombines TRBV28 with TRBJ2-1; no definite D call. The CDR3 sequence is 11 residues long. Trimming removed 7 bases from V and 9 bases from J, with 10 bases in between. Per germline, CDR1 MDHEN and CDR2 SYDVKM. The chain's CDR3 is CASTSSGEQFF. In DNA form, the CDR3 reads TGTGCCAGCACTAGTTCTGGTGAGCAGTTCTTC.

CDR3 region: CASSPQGALNTEAFF. CDR3 sequence (DNA): TGTGCCAGCAGCCCCCAAGGGGCGCTGAACACTGAAGCTTTCTTT. J is TRBJ1-1 and V is TRBV7-3; possibly TRBD1 for D (5 bases). Per germline, CDR1 SGHTA and CDR2 FQGTGA. With 5 bases removed from V and 0 bases from J, the gap between germline ends came to 13 bases. This CDR3 region has 15 residues.

This chain connects TRBV15 to TRBJ2-3, with D possibly matching TRBD2 (7 bases). The CDR3 is 18 residues long. Looked up from germline, CDR1 is LNHNV and CDR2 is YYDKDF (reference sequence). Trimming pared 2 bases from V and 5 bases from J, leaving 23 bases between. In nucleotides, the CDR3 is TGTGCCACCAGCAGATCGGGCGTTGGGGGGGCCGTGGTAGATACGCAGTATTTT. This gives the protein CATSRSGVGGAVVDTQYF. The whole variable domain, remainder taken from reference TRBV15 and TRBJ2-3, is DAMVIQNPRYQVTQFGKPVTLSCSQTLNHNVMYWYQQKSSQAPKLLFHYYDKDFNNEADTPDNFQSRRPNTSFCFLDIRSPGLGDTAMYLCATSRSGVGGAVVDTQYFGPGTRLTVL.